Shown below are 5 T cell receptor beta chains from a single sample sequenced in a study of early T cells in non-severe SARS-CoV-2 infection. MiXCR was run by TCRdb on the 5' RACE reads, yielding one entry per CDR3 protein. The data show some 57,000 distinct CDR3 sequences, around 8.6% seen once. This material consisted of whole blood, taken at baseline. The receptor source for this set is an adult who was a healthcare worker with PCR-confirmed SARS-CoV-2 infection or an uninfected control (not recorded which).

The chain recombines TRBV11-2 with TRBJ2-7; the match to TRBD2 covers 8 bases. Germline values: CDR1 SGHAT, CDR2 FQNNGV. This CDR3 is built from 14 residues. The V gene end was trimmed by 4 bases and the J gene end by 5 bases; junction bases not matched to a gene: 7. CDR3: CASSSPRGGHEQYF. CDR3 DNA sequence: TGTGCCAGCAGCTCCCCCCGGGGGGGTCACGAGCAGTACTTC.

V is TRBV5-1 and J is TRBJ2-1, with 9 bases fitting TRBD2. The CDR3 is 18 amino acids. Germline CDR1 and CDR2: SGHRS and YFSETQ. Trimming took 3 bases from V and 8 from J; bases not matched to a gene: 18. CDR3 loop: CASSSWLTSGIAKDEQFF. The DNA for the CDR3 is TGCGCCAGCAGCTCCTGGCTGACTAGCGGCATCGCCAAGGATGAGCAGTTCTTC.

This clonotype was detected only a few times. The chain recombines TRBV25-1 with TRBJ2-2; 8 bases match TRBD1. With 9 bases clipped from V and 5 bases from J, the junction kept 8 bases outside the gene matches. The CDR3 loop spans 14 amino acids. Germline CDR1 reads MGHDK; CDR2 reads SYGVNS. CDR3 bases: TGTGCCAGTACCGGGACAGGAAGGACCGGGGAGCTGTTTTTT. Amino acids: CASTGTGRTGELFF.

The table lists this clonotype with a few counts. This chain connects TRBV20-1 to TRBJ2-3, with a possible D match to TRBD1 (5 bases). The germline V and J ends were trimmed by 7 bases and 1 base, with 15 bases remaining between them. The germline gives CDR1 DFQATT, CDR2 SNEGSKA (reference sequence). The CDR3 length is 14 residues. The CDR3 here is CSVPARVGTDTQYF. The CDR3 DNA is TGCAGTGTTCCAGCCAGGGTGGGCACAGATACGCAGTATTTT.

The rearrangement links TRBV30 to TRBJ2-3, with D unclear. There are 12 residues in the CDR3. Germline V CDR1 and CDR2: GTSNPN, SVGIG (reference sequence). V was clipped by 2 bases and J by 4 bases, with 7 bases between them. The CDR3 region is CAWSWRSDTQYF. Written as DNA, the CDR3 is TGTGCCTGGAGTTGGCGGTCAGATACGCAGTATTTT.